This T cell receptor (beta chain) was recorded in a study of T cell repertoires in cytomegalovirus infection. Background on the study: Matching HLA type and CMV infection were both indicated by public TCR beta signatures.

A few counts support this clonotype. TCRdb reprocessed the reads with MiXCR, giving one entry per CDR3 protein. The table lists nearly 450,000 distinct CDR3 sequences, about 33% of them singletons, with roughly 13% in the top ten. The CDR3 loop spans 15 amino acids. The V end lost 2 bases, the J end lost 5 bases, and 16 bases lay between the germline ends. Germline V CDR1 and CDR2: ENHRY, SYGVKD. Sequencing was done on a sample of PBMCs. The sequence was collected from a human donor in good health (CMV status not recorded). Some clones in this sample may be carry-over from other donors' samples. The V call is TRBV10-3, the J call TRBJ2-7; D is ambiguous. This CDR3 reads CAISELGLSSNEQYF. CDR3 nucleotide sequence: TGTGCCATCAGTGAGCTAGGGCTTAGTTCGAACGAGCAGTACTTC.